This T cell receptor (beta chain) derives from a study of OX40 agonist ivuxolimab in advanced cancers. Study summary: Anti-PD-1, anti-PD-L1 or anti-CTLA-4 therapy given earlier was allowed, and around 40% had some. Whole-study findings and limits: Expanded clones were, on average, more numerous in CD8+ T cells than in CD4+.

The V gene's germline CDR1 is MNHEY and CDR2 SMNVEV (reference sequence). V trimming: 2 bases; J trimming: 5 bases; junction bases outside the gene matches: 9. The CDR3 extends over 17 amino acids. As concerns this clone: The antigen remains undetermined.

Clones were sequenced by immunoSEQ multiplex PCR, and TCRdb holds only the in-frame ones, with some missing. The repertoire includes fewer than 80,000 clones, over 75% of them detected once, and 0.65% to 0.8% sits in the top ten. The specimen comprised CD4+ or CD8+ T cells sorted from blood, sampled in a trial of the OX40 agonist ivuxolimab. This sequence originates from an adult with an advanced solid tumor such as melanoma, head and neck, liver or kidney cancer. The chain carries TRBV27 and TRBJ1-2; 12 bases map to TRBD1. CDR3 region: CASSLTPGQGALYGYTF. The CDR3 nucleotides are TGTGCCAGCAGTTTAACCCCGGGACAGGGGGCGCTTTATGGCTACACCTTC.